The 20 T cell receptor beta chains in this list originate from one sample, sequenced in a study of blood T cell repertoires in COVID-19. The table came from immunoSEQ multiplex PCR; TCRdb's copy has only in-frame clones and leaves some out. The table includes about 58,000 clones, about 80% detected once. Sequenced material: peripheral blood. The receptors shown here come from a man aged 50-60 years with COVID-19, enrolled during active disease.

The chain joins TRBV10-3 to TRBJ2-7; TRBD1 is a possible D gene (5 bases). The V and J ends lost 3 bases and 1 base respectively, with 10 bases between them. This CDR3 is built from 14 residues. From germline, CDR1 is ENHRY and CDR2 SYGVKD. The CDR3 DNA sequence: TGTGCCATCAGTGATGGGGCCCTGTCCTACGAGCAGTACTTC. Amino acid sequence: CAISDGALSYEQYF.

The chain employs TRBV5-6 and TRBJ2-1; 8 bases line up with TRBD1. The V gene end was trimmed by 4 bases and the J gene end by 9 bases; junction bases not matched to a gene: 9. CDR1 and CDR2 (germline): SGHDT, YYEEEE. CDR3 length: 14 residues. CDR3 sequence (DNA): TGTGCCAGCAGCCCAGACAGGGGCCTTGGTGAGCAGTTCTTC. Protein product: CASSPDRGLGEQFF.

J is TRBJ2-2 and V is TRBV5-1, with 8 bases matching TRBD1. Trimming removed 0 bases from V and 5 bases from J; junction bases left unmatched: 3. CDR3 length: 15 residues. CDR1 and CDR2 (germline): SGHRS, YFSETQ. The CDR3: CASSLGDRRTGELFF. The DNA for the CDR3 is TGCGCCAGCAGCTTGGGGGACAGGCGAACCGGGGAGCTGTTTTTT.

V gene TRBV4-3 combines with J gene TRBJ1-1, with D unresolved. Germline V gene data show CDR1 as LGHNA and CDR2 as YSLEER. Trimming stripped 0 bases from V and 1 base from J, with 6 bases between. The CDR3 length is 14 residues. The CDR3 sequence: CASSQETGNTEAFF. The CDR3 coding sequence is TGCGCCAGCAGCCAAGAAACGGGGAACACTGAAGCTTTCTTT.

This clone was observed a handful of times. The CDR3 bases are TGCGCCAGCAGTGGTGGACAAAAAGCTTTCTTT. Translated, it gives CASSGGQKAFF. V usage is TRBV10-1 and J usage is TRBJ1-1, with D possibly being TRBD1 (5 bases). Germline V gene data show CDR1 as WNHNN and CDR2 as SYGVQD (reference sequence). This CDR3 is 11 amino acids long. The V gene lost 4 bases and the J gene lost 9 bases, with 9 bases spanning the gap.

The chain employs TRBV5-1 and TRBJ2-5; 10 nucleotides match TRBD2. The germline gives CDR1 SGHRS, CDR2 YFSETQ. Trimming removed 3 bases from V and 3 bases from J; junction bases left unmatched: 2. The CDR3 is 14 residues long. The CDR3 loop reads CASSYGLAEETQYF. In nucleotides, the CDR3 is TGCGCCAGCAGCTACGGACTAGCGGAAGAGACCCAGTACTTC.

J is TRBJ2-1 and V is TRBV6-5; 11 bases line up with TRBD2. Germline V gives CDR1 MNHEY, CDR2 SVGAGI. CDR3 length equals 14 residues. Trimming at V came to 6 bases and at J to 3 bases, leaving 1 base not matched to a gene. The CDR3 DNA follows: TGTGCCAGCAGGGGACTAGCGGACTACAATGAGCAGTTCTTC. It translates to CASRGLADYNEQFF.

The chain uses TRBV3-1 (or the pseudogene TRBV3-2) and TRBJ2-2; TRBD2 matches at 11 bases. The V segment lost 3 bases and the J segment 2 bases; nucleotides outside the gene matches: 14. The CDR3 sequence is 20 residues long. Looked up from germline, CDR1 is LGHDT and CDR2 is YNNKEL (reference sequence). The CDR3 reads CASSHQKGLAGGRNTGELFF. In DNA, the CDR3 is TGTGCCAGCAGCCATCAAAAGGGGCTAGCGGGAGGCCGTAACACCGGGGAGCTGTTTTTT.

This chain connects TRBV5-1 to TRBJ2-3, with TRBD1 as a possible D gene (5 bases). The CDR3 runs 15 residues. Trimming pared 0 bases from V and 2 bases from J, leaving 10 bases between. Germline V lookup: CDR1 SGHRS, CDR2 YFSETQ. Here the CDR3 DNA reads TGCGCCAGCAGCTTGGGACAGTCGAACACAGATACGCAGTATTTT. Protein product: CASSLGQSNTDTQYF.

CDR3 in DNA: TGTGCCAGCAGCTCAAGTGACAGGGCCCTCAACACTGAAGCTTTCTTT. Translation: CASSSSDRALNTEAFF. V usage is TRBV9 and J usage is TRBJ1-1; 7 bases fit TRBD1. Germline CDR1 and CDR2: SGDLS and YYNGEE. This CDR3 has 16 amino acids. Trimming took 4 bases from V and 2 from J; bases not matched to a gene: 11.

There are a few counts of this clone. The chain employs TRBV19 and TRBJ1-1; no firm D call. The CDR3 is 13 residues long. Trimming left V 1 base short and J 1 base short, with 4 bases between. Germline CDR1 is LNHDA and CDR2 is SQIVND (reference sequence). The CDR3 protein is CASSIGQNTEAFF. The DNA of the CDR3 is TGTGCCAGTAGTATAGGTCAGAACACTGAAGCTTTCTTT.

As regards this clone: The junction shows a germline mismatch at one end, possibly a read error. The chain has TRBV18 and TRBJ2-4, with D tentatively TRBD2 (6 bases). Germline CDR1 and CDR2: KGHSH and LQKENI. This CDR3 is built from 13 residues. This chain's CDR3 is CASSPSRDSQPNF. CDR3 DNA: TGTGCCAGCTCACCATCCCGGGACTCACAACCGAACTTC.

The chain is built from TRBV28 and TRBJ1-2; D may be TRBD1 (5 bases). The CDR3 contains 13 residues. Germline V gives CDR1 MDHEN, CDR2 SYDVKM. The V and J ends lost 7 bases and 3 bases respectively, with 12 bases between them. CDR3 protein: CASTLDSYYGYTF. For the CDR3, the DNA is TGTGCCAGCACCCTAGACAGCTACTATGGCTACACCTTC.

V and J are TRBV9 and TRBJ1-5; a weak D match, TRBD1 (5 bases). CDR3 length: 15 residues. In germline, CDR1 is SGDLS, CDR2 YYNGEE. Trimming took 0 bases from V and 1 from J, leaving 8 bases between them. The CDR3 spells CASSVDGGSNQPQHF. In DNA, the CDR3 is TGTGCCAGCAGCGTAGACGGGGGAAGCAATCAGCCCCAGCATTTT.

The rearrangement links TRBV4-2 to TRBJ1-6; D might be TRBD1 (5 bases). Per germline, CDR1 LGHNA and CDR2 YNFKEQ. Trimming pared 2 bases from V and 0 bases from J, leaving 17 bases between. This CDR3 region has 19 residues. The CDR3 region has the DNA TGTGCCAGCAGCCAATCCGCTGGCGGGGGGACCTCCTATAATTCACCCCTCCACTTT. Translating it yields CASSQSAGGGTSYNSPLHF.

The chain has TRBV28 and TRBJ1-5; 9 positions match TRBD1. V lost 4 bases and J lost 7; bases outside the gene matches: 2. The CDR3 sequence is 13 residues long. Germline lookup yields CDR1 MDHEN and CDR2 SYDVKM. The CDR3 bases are TGTGCCAGCAGTTGGGACAGGGACCAGCCCCAGCATTTT. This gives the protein CASSWDRDQPQHF.

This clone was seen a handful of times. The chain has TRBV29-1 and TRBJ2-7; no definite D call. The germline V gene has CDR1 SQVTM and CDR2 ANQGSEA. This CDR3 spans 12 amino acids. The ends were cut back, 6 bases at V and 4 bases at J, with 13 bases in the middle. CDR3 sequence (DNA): TGCAGCGTAGCACCAGACGGGTACGAGCAGTACTTC. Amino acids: CSVAPDGYEQYF.

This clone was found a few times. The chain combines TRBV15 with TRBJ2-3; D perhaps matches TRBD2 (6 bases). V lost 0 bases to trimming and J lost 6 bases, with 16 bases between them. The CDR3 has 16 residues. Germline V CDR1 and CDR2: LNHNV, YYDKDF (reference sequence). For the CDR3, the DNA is TGTGCCACCAGCAGAGAAGGTCCCGGGAGCTATGATACGCAGTATTTT. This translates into CATSREGPGSYDTQYF.

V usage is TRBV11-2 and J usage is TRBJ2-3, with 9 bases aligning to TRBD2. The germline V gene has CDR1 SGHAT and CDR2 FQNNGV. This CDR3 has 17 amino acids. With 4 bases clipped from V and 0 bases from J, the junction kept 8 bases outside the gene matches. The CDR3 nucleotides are TGTGCCAGCAGCTCCTTCAGCGGGAGGCTCAGCACAGATACGCAGTATTTT. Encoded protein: CASSSFSGRLSTDTQYF.

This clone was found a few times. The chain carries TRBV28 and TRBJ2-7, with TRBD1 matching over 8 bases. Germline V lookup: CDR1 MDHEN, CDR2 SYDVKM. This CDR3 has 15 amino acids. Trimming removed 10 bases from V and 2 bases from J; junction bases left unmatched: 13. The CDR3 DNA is TGTGCCACCCGACAGGGGATAGAGGGGACCTACGAGCAGTACTTC. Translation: CATRQGIEGTYEQYF.